These T cell receptor beta chains were read from a single sample in a study of blood T cells in healthy people across ages. MiXCR, applied by TCRdb to the 5' RACE reads, yields one record per CDR3 protein. This repertoire shows about 730,000 distinct CDR3 sequences, roughly 43% found once; its top ten account for roughly 20%. The specimen sequenced was blood. All receptors derive from a woman aged 55-70 years in good health. The CDR3 runs from the conserved cysteine through the conserved F or W. Some rows have no size entry. The others give once, few or many, or a class for an expanded clone.

J: TRBJ1-5
V: TRBV6-5
size: -
length: 15
CDR3: CASSPQGVGNQPQHF

J: TRBJ1-2
V: TRBV29-1
size: -
length: 15
CDR3: CSASLNSRANYGYTF

J: TRBJ1-2
V: TRBV12-3/TRBV12-4
size: -
length: 15
CDR3: CASSFHEAPGTGYTF

J: TRBJ1-2
V: TRBV7-8
size: few
length: 15
CDR3: CASKDRELSNYGYTF

J: TRBJ1-1
V: TRBV5-5
size: few
length: 16
CDR3: CASSLVSGTGITEAFF

J: TRBJ2-1
V: TRBV6-6
size: -
length: 15
CDR3: CASSIRGGAYNEQFF

J: TRBJ2-7
V: TRBV5-1
size: -
length: 15
CDR3: CASSSGTGSTYEQYF

J: TRBJ2-3
V: TRBV28
size: -
length: 14
CDR3: CASSPGTVLDTQYF

J: TRBJ1-1
V: TRBV7-2
size: -
length: 17
CDR3: CASSLVRGTGVNTEAFF

J: TRBJ2-7
V: TRBV11-2
size: -
length: 17
CDR3: CASSFRSGATRGYEQYF

J: TRBJ2-5
V: TRBV19
size: -
length: 15
CDR3: CASSWAPDRAETQYF

J: TRBJ2-4
V: TRBV7-2
size: -
length: 15
CDR3: CASSLVLAGGSEQYF

J: TRBJ2-3
V: TRBV5-6
size: once
length: 15
CDR3: CASSLYATSTDTQYF

J: TRBJ2-3
V: TRBV3-1
size: few
length: 17
CDR3: CASSQGTSGGLTDTQYF

J: TRBJ1-5
V: TRBV6-5
size: -
length: 15
CDR3: CASSRGRLSNQPQHF

J: -
V: TRBV6-5
size: -
length: 13
CDR3: CASSYAGVGIQYF

J: TRBJ2-3
V: TRBV29-1
size: -
length: 14
CDR3: CSVDLAATTDTQYF

J: -
V: TRBV27
size: -
length: 15
CDR3: CASSTSSGSFREQYF

J: TRBJ1-2
V: TRBV25-1
size: few
length: 13
CDR3: CASSDEVNYGYTF

J: TRBJ2-3
V: TRBV18
size: many
length: 15
CDR3: CASSPRPIGGDTQYF

J: TRBJ1-5
V: TRBV12-3/TRBV12-4
size: few
length: 15
CDR3: CASSPEDLGDQPQHF

J: TRBJ2-5
V: TRBV19
size: -
length: 14
CDR3: CASSIGGYQETQYF

J: -
V: TRBV2
size: -
length: 15
CDR3: CASSARGLTGETQYF